This T cell receptor (beta chain) appears in the sequencing data of a study of blood T cell repertoires in COVID-19. V dropped 4 bases and J dropped 5; count of bases not matched to a gene: 8. Germline CDR1 and CDR2: MNHEY and SMNVEV (reference sequence). The CDR3 has 15 amino acids. How the authors handled the data: Reference gene primers were amplified, and this amplification served to estimate nucleated cell counts. Some clones are missing from TCRdb's copy, which holds only in-frame ones; the method was immunoSEQ multiplex PCR. V and J calls and clone size are those listed in that table; D and trimming were worked out from the DNA. The data hold 140,000 or so clones, with 70% to 85% observed a single time. Cohorts were based on clinical histories the participants reported. Recovered status in Cohort 3 required two negative PCRs, clearance, or symptom resolution.

The chain has TRBV27 and TRBJ1-2; 9 bases align to TRBD1. The TCR comes from a man aged 45-60 years who had recovered from COVID-19. The specimen was PBMCs or T cells enriched from blood (not recorded which). The CDR3 here is CASSSGTGSLYGYTF. DNA for the CDR3: TGTGCCAGCAGTTCCGGGACAGGGTCGTTATATGGCTACACCTTC.